This T cell receptor (beta chain) emerged from a study of T cells in Graves' hyperthyroidism and ophthalmopathy. Study conclusions and caveats: The model predicted ophthalmopathy a median roughly 6.3 months before onset.

The CDR3 loop spans 17 amino acids. Germline CDR1 is MNHEY and CDR2 is SMNVEV (reference sequence). V dropped 9 bases and J dropped 0 bases, with 20 bases sitting between them. This clonotype was detected many times. Its cognate antigen is unknown. TCR beta CDR3 sequences were amplified from RNA transcripts. The HTBI primer set drove a first-round RT-PCR of the TCR CDR3. TCRdb reanalysed the multiplex PCR reads using MiXCR and keeps one entry per CDR3 protein. The sample contains under 450,000 distinct CDR3 sequences, roughly 17% of which appear only once. The sample consisted of blood. This sequence joins TRBV27 and TRBJ2-2, with unresolved D. This receptor was taken from a woman in her thirties with Graves' hyperthyroidism that later progressed to Graves' ophthalmopathy. The CDR3 bases are TGTGCCAGTTCATCTCAAAAGGGTTTTACGAACACCGGGGAGCTGTTTTTT. Its protein product is CASSSQKGFTNTGELFF.